This TCR beta chain appears in the sequencing data of a study of blood T cell repertoires in COVID-19. For the study at large: Donors in the United States, Italy and Spain gave samples during acute or convalescent COVID-19.

CDR3 size: 15 residues. The V and J ends lost 0 bases and 9 bases, in that order; junction bases with no gene match: 9. Looked up from germline, CDR1 is MNHEY and CDR2 is SVGEGT. Using immunoSEQ multiplex PCR, the repertoire was profiled, and TCRdb retains in-frame clones only, with some absent. Among around 83,000 clones listed, just over 85% were seen once. The clonotype comes from a man aged 45 to 65 with active or convalescent COVID-19. V is TRBV6-2 or TRBV6-3 and J is TRBJ1-2, with 8 bases fitting TRBD1. Sample: peripheral blood. The CDR3 reads CASSYSRTGLRSYTF. The CDR3, as DNA: TGTGCCAGCAGTTACTCTAGGACAGGGCTTCGGAGCTACACCTTC.